The T cell receptor (beta chain) described here comes from a study of tumor-infiltrating lymphocytes in primary liver carcinoma. Overall study context: By surgical resection, the patients were treated for their primary liver carcinoma. Samples returned roughly 3.5 to 8 million productive TCRbeta reads each. Read depth did not differ significantly between tissue types. General study findings and limits: The study found a significantly higher top-250-clone fraction in tumors than in blood (p = 0.039). Without sorting, CD4+ versus CD8+ T cell repertoires were not compared.

A remark on this clonotype: The antigen is unknown. A read error is possible here, since a much larger clone lies one base away.

Total RNA amounting to 500 ng was the source from which TCR beta cDNA was made with a constant-region primer. It was through three nested multiplex PCR rounds of slightly modified ARM-PCR that TCR beta libraries arose. TRBV1-TRBV30 forward and Cbeta reverse primers drove the first two roughly 10-cycle rounds. MiXCR was run by TCRdb on the multiplex PCR reads, yielding one entry per CDR3 protein. Of 330,000 or so distinct CDR3 sequences listed, almost 65% are singletons. The CDR3 length is 17 residues. Germline loops: CDR1 MNHNS, CDR2 SASEGT. V lost 5 bases to trimming and J lost 0 bases; unmatched junction nucleotides: 6. Blood RNA was derived from unsorted whole blood, and germline DNA was extracted too.

The specimen sequenced was peripheral blood. The rearrangement joins TRBV6-1 to TRBJ2-5; 13 bases line up with TRBD2. The receptor was derived from a middle-aged man with primary liver carcinoma and hepatitis B virus infection. The CDR3 region has the DNA TGTGCCAGCAGTAAACTAGCGGGAGGGCCCCACCAAGAGACCCAGTACTTC. Its protein product is CASSKLAGGPHQETQYF.